This entry features one TCR beta chain sequence. Its cognate antigen is unknown. TCRdb's copy holds only in-frame clones and misses some; the assay was immunoSEQ multiplex PCR. The sample carries 4,500 to 6,000 clones, around 62% recorded once. The sample comes from a study of CD8 T cell repertoires and HIV-1 epitope variants. Study overall: T cells were stimulated with Twenty-five Gag and Nef peptides separately.

Germline lookup yields CDR1 SGDLS and CDR2 YYNGEE. The CDR3 loop spans 14 amino acids. V lost 1 base and J lost 3, with 10 bases in between. The rearrangement uses TRBV9 and TRBJ1-1, with a possible D match to TRBD1 (6 bases). This clonotype originated in a male donor with HIV. Source material: cultured CD8+ T cells derived from PBMCs. As DNA, the CDR3 is TGTGCCAGCAGCGTAAGGGGGGACGACACTGAAGCTTTCTTT. It codes for CASSVRGDDTEAFF.